This T cell receptor beta chain was recovered during a study of PD-L1 blockade in urothelial cancer. The overall study: Patients' histories included 0 to 3 prior chemotherapy regimens. Each blood sample yielded a median of roughly 150,000 T cells.

The method was immunoSEQ multiplex PCR; TCRdb's version includes in-frame clones alone and lacks a portion of them. The sample has tens of thousands of clones; approximately 83% are singletons. This CDR3 spans 20 amino acids. Germline values: CDR1 MGHRA, CDR2 YSYEKL. V dropped 6 bases and J dropped 1; count of bases not matched to a gene: 14. Time point here: pretreatment peripheral blood. The receptor was derived from a man between 60 and 75 years old with urothelial cancer. Sequencing used PBMCs, obtained around atezolizumab (anti-PD-L1) treatment. The chain couples TRBV4-1 to TRBJ2-3, with 15 positions matching TRBD2. The CDR3 is CASSPPSGLAGGPRTDTQYF. CDR3 nucleotides: TGCGCCAGCAGTCCCCCGTCAGGACTAGCGGGGGGGCCTCGCACAGATACGCAGTATTTT.